These 8 T cell receptor beta chains share one sample of origin, sequenced in a study of T cell repertoires in cytomegalovirus infection. Each CDR3 protein gets one entry after TCRdb re-called the reads with MiXCR. The sample carries around 170,000 distinct CDR3 sequences, over 15% recorded once. Sequencing was performed on CD8+ T cells from PBMCs. These receptors were obtained from a human donor in good health (CMV status not recorded). Some clones in this sample may be carry-over from other donors' samples.

This clonotype was detected a few times. The gene calls are TRBV13 and TRBJ2-7; the D is unclear. The length of the CDR3 is 12 residues. Trimming stripped 3 bases from V and 9 bases from J, with 12 bases between. Germline V CDR1 and CDR2: PRHDT, FYEKMQ (reference sequence). The CDR3: CASSFSPSGQYF. CDR3 DNA sequence: TGTGCCAGCAGCTTCTCTCCCTCAGGGCAGTACTTC.

This clonotype was observed a handful of times. V is TRBV6-2 or TRBV6-3 and J is TRBJ2-7; a weak D match, TRBD1 (6 bases). Germline V lookup: CDR1 MNHEY, CDR2 SVGEGT. CDR3 length equals 14 residues. V lost 4 bases, J lost 9 bases, and 19 bases lay in between. The CDR3 spells CASSFDRSLRGQYF. CDR3 nucleotides: TGTGCCAGCAGTTTCGACAGGTCCCTACGAGGGCAGTACTTC.

This rearrangement joins TRBV29-1 to TRBJ2-2; TRBD1 aligns across 7 bases. Germline V gene data show CDR1 as SQVTM and CDR2 as ANQGSEA. J lost 0 bases, V lost 6 bases, and 4 bases had no gene match. The CDR3 runs 14 residues. CDR3 DNA sequence: TGCAGCGTCGGGACAGTCGCGAACACCGGGGAGCTGTTTTTT. It specifies CSVGTVANTGELFF.

The sample holds a few counts of this clonotype. This chain links TRBV5-6 with TRBJ2-1; D ambiguous. V shed 6 bases and J shed 8 bases, with 27 bases lying between them. The CDR3 length is 17 residues. Germline loops: CDR1 SGHDT, CDR2 YYEEEE. DNA of the CDR3: TGTGCCAGCACCCCGGTCGGTACTACTGGGCGGATAGATGAGCAGTTCTTC. Protein product: CASTPVGTTGRIDEQFF.

There are a few counts of this clonotype. The chain joins TRBV28 to TRBJ2-7; no firm D call. CDR3 length: 15 residues. The V end lost 2 bases, the J end lost 3 bases, and 14 bases lay between the germline ends. Germline V gives CDR1 MDHEN, CDR2 SYDVKM. The CDR3 spells CASSLSKLGFYEQYF. CDR3 sequence (DNA): TGTGCCAGCAGTTTAAGTAAGTTAGGGTTCTACGAGCAGTACTTC. The full variable domain, its missing parts supplied by reference TRBV28 and TRBJ2-7, is DVKVTQSSRYLVKRTGEKVFLECVQDMDHENMFWYRQDPGLGLRLIYFSYDVKMKEKGDIPEGYSVSREKKERFSLILESASTNQTSMYLCASSLSKLGFYEQYFGPGTRLTVT.

This clonotype was observed a handful of times. The rearrangement uses TRBV6-2 or TRBV6-3 and TRBJ2-5, with D possibly being TRBD2 (6 bases). Trimming pared 7 bases from V and 3 bases from J, leaving 15 bases between. The CDR3 covers 14 residues. Germline-derived CDR1 and CDR2 are MNHEY and SVGEGT. In DNA, the CDR3 is TGTGCCAGCATTGGAGGGATCGGGGAAGAGACCCAGTACTTC. It translates to CASIGGIGEETQYF.

This clonotype was detected many times. V gene TRBV4-3 combines with J gene TRBJ2-7; TRBD1 is a possible D gene (5 bases). The CDR3 sequence is 16 residues long. Germline V gives CDR1 LGHNA, CDR2 YSLEER. Trimming took off 0 bases at V and 2 bases at J, with 14 bases between the two ends. In nucleotides, the CDR3 is TGCGCCAGCAGCCAAGAGTTCGACGACAGTCCCTACGAGCAGTACTTC. It is translated as CASSQEFDDSPYEQYF.

This clonotype was detected only a few times. This rearrangement joins TRBV28 to TRBJ2-7, with D tentatively TRBD1 or TRBD2 (6 bases each). Trimming took off 7 bases at V and 12 bases at J, with 25 bases between the two ends. Per germline, CDR1 MDHEN and CDR2 SYDVKM. The CDR3 runs 14 residues. The CDR3 loop is CASNPHRGPQVPYF. The CDR3 region has the DNA TGTGCCAGCAACCCCCACCGGGGGCCACAGGTCCCGTACTTC. The full variable domain, with the rest looked up from reference TRBV28 and TRBJ2-7, is DVKVTQSSRYLVKRTGEKVFLECVQDMDHENMFWYRQDPGLGLRLIYFSYDVKMKEKGDIPEGYSVSREKKERFSLILESASTNQTSMYLCASNPHRGPQVPYFGPGTRLTVT.